A selection of T cell receptor beta chains follows, all from one sample in a study of shared clonotypes between healthy human individuals. TCRdb's table, derived via immunoSEQ multiplex PCR, lists solely in-frame clones and lacks some. This table holds about 2 million clones, about 95% found once. The sample was naive CD8+ T cells sorted from blood. The receptors here all came from a young man in good health. Both conserved end residues are part of each CDR3. A D gene is named only where the DNA matches it firmly. Some rows have no size entry. The others give once, few or many, or a class for an expanded clone.

clone_size	d_call	j_call	v_call	cdr3_aa	cdr3_nt
-	TRBD1	TRBJ1-4	TRBV5-1	CASSLMETGGVSTNEKLFF	TGCGCCAGCAGCTTGATGGAGACAGGGGGCGTTTCTACTAATGAAAAACTGTTTTTT
-	-	TRBJ2-7	TRBV7-6	CASSSPDGGYSGADEQYF	TGTGCCAGCAGCTCGCCCGATGGGGGCTACAGTGGCGCGGACGAGCAGTACTTC
-	TRBD1	TRBJ1-2	TRBV9	CASSVAPGGEDYGYTF	TGTGCCAGCAGCGTAGCCCCAGGGGGTGAGGACTATGGCTACACCTTC
-	-	TRBJ1-1	TRBV6-6	CASSLPGLQNTEAFF	TGTGCCAGCAGTCTACCGGGACTCCAGAACACTGAAGCTTTCTTT
-	TRBD2	TRBJ2-4	TRBV29-1	CSVEGGTGIQYF	TGCAGCGTTGAGGGGGGGACGGGGATTCAGTACTTC
-	-	TRBJ1-3	TRBV5-4	CASSLWGNGNTIYF	TGTGCCAGCAGCTTGTGGGGTAATGGAAACACCATATATTTT
-	TRBD1	TRBJ1-2	TRBV4-1	CASSHTTGGADYGYTF	TGCGCCAGCAGCCATACAACAGGGGGCGCTGACTATGGCTACACCTTC
-	TRBD1	TRBJ1-2	TRBV6-5	CASRPGQDSYGYTF	TGTGCCAGCAGACCCGGACAGGACTCCTATGGCTACACCTTC
-	TRBD2	TRBJ2-1	TRBV6-5	CASSPTSGSGRQFF	TGTGCCAGCAGCCCCACTAGCGGGAGTGGTCGGCAGTTCTTC
-	-	TRBJ1-2	TRBV7-9	CASSLGGSVYGYTF	TGTGCCAGCAGCTTGGGGGGATCTGTCTATGGCTACACCTTC
-	TRBD1	TRBJ1-1	TRBV20-1	CSADRAPEAFF	TGCAGTGCCGACAGGGCCCCTGAAGCTTTCTTT
-	TRBD2	TRBJ2-1	TRBV7-2	CASSSGTIYNEQFF	TGTGCCAGCAGCTCGGGGACTATCTACAATGAGCAGTTCTTC
-	-	TRBJ1-1	TRBV7-9	CASSFGPRDEKRKEAFF	TGTGCCAGCAGCTTCGGCCCCCGGGACGAAAAGCGAAAGGAAGCTTTCTTT
-	-	TRBJ1-1	TRBV28	CASSQLREGVNTEAFF	TGTGCCAGCAGCCAACTCCGGGAGGGCGTGAACACTGAAGCTTTCTTT
-	-	TRBJ2-1	TRBV27	CASSDLTNSYNEQFF	TGTGCCAGCAGTGATTTAACTAACTCCTACAATGAGCAGTTCTTC
-	TRBD1	TRBJ2-7	TRBV19	CASSPDRDEQYF	TGTGCCAGTAGCCCGGACAGGGACGAGCAGTACTTC
-	-	TRBJ2-1	TRBV4-3	CASSQDWVADFYNEQFF	TGCGCCAGCAGCCAAGATTGGGTAGCGGATTTCTACAATGAGCAGTTCTTC
once	TRBD1	TRBJ2-7	TRBV27	CASSFGTGTGYEQYF	TGTGCCAGCAGTTTTGGGACAGGGACAGGGTACGAGCAGTACTTC
-	-	TRBJ1-2	TRBV29-1	CSHIGQYGYTF	TGCAGCCATATTGGACAGTATGGCTACACCTTC
-	-	TRBJ1-2	TRBV28	CASSLWGRGYTF	TGTGCCAGCTCCCTATGGGGGCGCGGCTACACCTTC
-	TRBD2	TRBJ2-2	TRBV11-2	CASSRDYETGELFF	TGTGCCAGCAGCCGGGACTATGAAACTGGGGAGCTGTTTTTT
-	-	TRBJ2-7	TRBV15	CATSSFPVDYEQYF	TGTGCCACCAGCAGTTTCCCGGTGGACTACGAGCAGTACTTC
few	TRBD1	TRBJ2-1	TRBV29-1	CSVSQGASSYNEQFF	TGCAGCGTGTCTCAGGGGGCCAGCTCCTACAATGAGCAGTTCTTC
-	-	TRBJ1-1	TRBV5-1	CASSFISRTEAFF	TGCGCCAGCAGCTTTATAAGTCGGACTGAAGCTTTCTTT
-	-	TRBJ1-5	TRBV28	CASGEGQPQHF	TGTGCCAGCGGCGAGGGGCAGCCCCAGCATTTT
-	-	TRBJ1-1	TRBV6-5	CASSYSPGSLNTEAFF	TGTGCCAGCAGTTACTCGCCAGGTTCTCTGAACACTGAAGCTTTCTTT
-	TRBD1	TRBJ2-1	TRBV7-3	CASSSTGGGYNEQFF	TGTGCCAGCAGCTCCACAGGGGGCGGCTACAATGAGCAGTTCTTC
-	TRBD1	TRBJ1-2	TRBV19	CASSGHNRDSPYGYTF	TGTGCCAGTAGTGGACACAACCGGGACAGCCCTTATGGCTACACCTTC
-	-	TRBJ1-1	TRBV7-9	CASSFRAEEEAFF	TGTGCCAGCAGCTTTCGAGCAGAGGAGGAAGCTTTCTTT
-	-	TRBJ2-7	TRBV6-1	CASSVLLSYEQYF	TGTGCCAGCAGTGTCTTACTTTCCTACGAGCAGTACTTC
-	-	TRBJ1-5	TRBV19	CASSPNPSGTQHF	TGTGCCAGTAGTCCTAACCCCTCGGGGACCCAGCATTTT
-	-	TRBJ1-2	TRBV25-1	CASSPRTDPYGYTF	TGTGCCAGCAGTCCAAGGACTGATCCCTACGGCTACACCTTC
-	-	TRBJ1-4	TRBV4-1	CASRPVNNNEKLFF	TGCGCCAGCAGGCCAGTGAACAATAATGAAAAACTGTTTTTT
-	-	TRBJ1-2	TRBV7-9	CASSSTFGGIDYGYTF	TGTGCCAGCAGCTCAACCTTCGGGGGAATTGACTATGGCTACACCTTC
-	-	TRBJ1-1	TRBV5-6	CASSFFDTEAFF	TGTGCCAGCAGCTTTTTTGACACTGAAGCTTTCTTT
-	TRBD2	TRBJ2-7	TRBV13	CASSLGTSGGAYEQYF	TGTGCCAGCAGCTTAGGGACTAGCGGGGGGGCTTACGAGCAGTACTTC
-	-	TRBJ1-4	TRBV4-2	CASSQGDGTKLFF	TGTGCCAGCAGCCAGGGAGACGGTACGAAACTGTTTTTT
-	-	TRBJ1-5	TRBV7-8	CASSLALVGGNQPQHF	TGTGCCAGCAGCTTAGCGCTGGTAGGGGGCAATCAGCCCCAGCATTTT
-	TRBD1	TRBJ2-7	TRBV25-1	CASSEGGTGWYEQYF	TGTGCCAGCAGTGAAGGCGGGACAGGGTGGTACGAGCAGTACTTC
-	-	TRBJ1-1	TRBV5-8	CASSLGVSLGLPDTEAFF	TGTGCCAGCAGCTTGGGGGTCTCCCTTGGCCTGCCGGACACTGAAGCTTTCTTT
-	TRBD1	TRBJ2-7	TRBV29-1	CSVEFQGASYEQYF	TGCAGCGTTGAATTCCAGGGGGCCAGCTACGAGCAGTACTTC
-	-	TRBJ2-7	TRBV7-9	CASSLLGRPYEQYF	TGTGCCAGCAGCTTATTGGGGAGGCCCTACGAGCAGTACTTC
-	TRBD2	TRBJ2-1	TRBV7-9	CASSSIAGGPNFEQFF	TGTGCCAGCAGCTCAATAGCGGGGGGCCCTAATTTTGAGCAGTTCTTC
-	TRBD2	TRBJ2-7	TRBV19	CASSTSTSGGSYEQYF	TGTGCCAGTAGTACCTCGACTAGCGGGGGCTCCTACGAGCAGTACTTC
-	TRBD1	TRBJ2-7	TRBV5-6	CASSSPGQGLYEQYF	TGTGCCAGCAGCTCTCCGGGACAGGGGCTCTACGAGCAGTACTTC
-	TRBD1	TRBJ1-5	TRBV7-2	CASRPEVGTANQPQHF	TGTGCCAGCCGCCCTGAGGTGGGGACAGCTAATCAGCCCCAGCATTTT
once	-	TRBJ2-3	TRBV27	CASSLLGGRDTQYF	TGTGCCAGCAGTTTGTTAGGGGGGCGAGATACGCAGTATTTT
-	TRBD2	TRBJ2-7	TRBV5-1	CASSSGLSYEQYF	TGCGCCAGCAGCTCGGGACTAAGTTACGAGCAGTACTTC
-	-	TRBJ1-1	TRBV7-5	CARSPGPGSGAFF	TGTGCCAGAAGCCCGGGACCGGGTTCCGGCGCTTTCTTT
-	-	TRBJ1-5	TRBV10-2	CASSPGWNQPQHF	TGCGCCAGCAGTCCGGGGTGGAACCAGCCCCAGCATTTT
-	-	TRBJ2-7	TRBV19	CASSLRDSYEQYF	TGTGCCAGTAGTCTCAGGGATTCCTACGAGCAGTACTTC
-	-	TRBJ1-1	TRBV2	CASARTNTEAFF	TGTGCCAGCGCCCGAACGAACACTGAAGCTTTCTTT
-	-	TRBJ2-7	TRBV4-3	CASSQDESASSYEQYF	TGCGCCAGCAGCCAAGACGAGTCGGCGAGCTCCTACGAGCAGTACTTC